One sample yielded the 2 T cell receptor beta chains listed below, sequenced in a study of blood T cell repertoires in COVID-19. The table came from immunoSEQ multiplex PCR; TCRdb's copy has only in-frame clones and leaves some out. This repertoire shows roughly 34,000 clones, roughly nine tenths found once; its top ten account for approximately 9.8%. The sequencing input was peripheral blood. The receptors originated from a human donor with active COVID-19. The donor label of this sample is uncertain.

The genes are TRBV10-2 and TRBJ1-2; 9 bases align to TRBD1. This CDR3 is built from 18 residues. Per germline, CDR1 WSHSY and CDR2 SAAADI. V trimming: 7 bases; J trimming: 5 bases; junction bases outside the gene matches: 20. The CDR3 coding sequence is TGCGCCAGCATGCCCCTGGGGACAGGGAAGGTAGAACTGTATGGCTACACCTTC. Translating gives CASMPLGTGKVELYGYTF.

The V gene is TRBV27, the J gene TRBJ2-5; 14 bases are a match to TRBD2. The CDR3 has 17 residues. V trimming: 2 bases; J trimming: 5 bases; junction bases outside the gene matches: 7. CDR1 and CDR2 (germline): MNHEY, SMNVEV (reference sequence). DNA for the CDR3: TGTGCCAGCAGTTTAGGGGGAGGACTAGCGGGAGGTGAGACCCAGTACTTC. Protein product: CASSLGGGLAGGETQYF.